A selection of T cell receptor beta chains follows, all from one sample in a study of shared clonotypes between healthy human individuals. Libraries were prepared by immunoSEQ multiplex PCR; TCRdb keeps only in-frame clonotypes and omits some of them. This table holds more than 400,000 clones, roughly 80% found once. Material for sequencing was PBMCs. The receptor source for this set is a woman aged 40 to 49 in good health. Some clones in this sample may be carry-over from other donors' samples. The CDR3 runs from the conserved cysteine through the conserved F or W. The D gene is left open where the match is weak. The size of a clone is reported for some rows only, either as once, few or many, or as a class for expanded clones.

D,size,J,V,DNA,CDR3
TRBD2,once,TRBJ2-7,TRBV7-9,TGTGCCAGCAGCCCCAAGGGACTAGCGGGACGGGTGCAGTACTTC,CASSPKGLAGRVQYF
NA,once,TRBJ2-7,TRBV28,TGTGCCAGCAGTTTGGGAGGCGAGCAGTACTTC,CASSLGGEQYF
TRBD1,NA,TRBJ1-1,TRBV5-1,TGCGCCAGCAGCCCGCGGACAGGGAAGGTGAACACTGAAGCTTTCTTT,CASSPRTGKVNTEAFF
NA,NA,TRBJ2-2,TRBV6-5,TGTGCCAGCAGTTACTGGCAGGGGTGGGACACCGGGGAGCTGTTTTTT,CASSYWQGWDTGELFF
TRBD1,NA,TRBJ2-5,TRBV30,TGTGCCTGGAGTTACAGGGGAGTATTAGAGACCCAGTACTTC,CAWSYRGVLETQYF
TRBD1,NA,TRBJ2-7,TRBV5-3,TGTGCCAGAAGCTTGGGTGAGGGGGACAGCGTGTCCTACGAGCAGTACTTC,CARSLGEGDSVSYEQYF
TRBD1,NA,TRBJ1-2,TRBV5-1,TGCGCCAGCAGGAGGGACAGGGGGCTGGATGGCTACACCTTC,CASRRDRGLDGYTF
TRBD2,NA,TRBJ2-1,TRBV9,TGTGCCAGCAGCTCGGGACTAGCCAACAATGAGCAGTTCTTC,CASSSGLANNEQFF
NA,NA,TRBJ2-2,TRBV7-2,TGTGCCAGCAGCTTAGTCGCAGGGGCTGGCACCGGGGAGCTGTTTTTT,CASSLVAGAGTGELFF
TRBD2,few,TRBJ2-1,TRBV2,TGTGCCAGCAGTGGGGCTAGCGGGTACGGTGAGCAGTTCTTC,CASSGASGYGEQFF
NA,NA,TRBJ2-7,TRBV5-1,TGCGCCAGCAGCTGGGGTTCAGGTCCCGAGCAGTACTTC,CASSWGSGPEQYF
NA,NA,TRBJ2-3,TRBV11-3,TGTGCCAGCAGCTTAGGCAGGGAGACAGATACGCAGTATTTT,CASSLGRETDTQYF
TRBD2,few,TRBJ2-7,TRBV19,TGTGCCAGTAGTTCCCCTCCGGGACTAAACTCTGAAGAGCAGTACTTC,CASSSPPGLNSEEQYF
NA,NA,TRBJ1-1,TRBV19,TGTGCCAGTAGTCCCAGACTGCGGACCTATAACACTGAAGCTTTCTTT,CASSPRLRTYNTEAFF
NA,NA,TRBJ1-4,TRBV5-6,TGTGCCAGCAGCTTGGAACCCGATGAAAAACTGTTTTTT,CASSLEPDEKLFF
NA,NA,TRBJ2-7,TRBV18,TGTGCCAGCTCACCAAATAGCGGTTCCTACGAGCAGTACTTC,CASSPNSGSYEQYF
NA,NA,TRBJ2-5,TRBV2,TGTGCCAGCAGTGAAAATCAAGAGACCCAGTACTTC,CASSENQETQYF
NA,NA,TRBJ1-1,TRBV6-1,TGTGCCACCACTTGGACAGCGAACACTGAAGCTTTCTTT,CATTWTANTEAFF
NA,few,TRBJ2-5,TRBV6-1,TGTGCCAGCACCCAGACCCCCGGGACTTCGGAGACCCAGTACTTC,CASTQTPGTSETQYF
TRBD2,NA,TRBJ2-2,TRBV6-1,TGTGCCAGCAGTGCCCGACTAGCGGGGACGGTCGGGGAGCTGTTTTTT,CASSARLAGTVGELFF
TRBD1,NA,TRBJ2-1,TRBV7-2,TGTGCCAGCAGCTTAGGGACAGGGTATATGCCGCCGGATGAGCAGTTCTTC,CASSLGTGYMPPDEQFF
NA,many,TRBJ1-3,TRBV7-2,TGTGCCAGCAGCTTTAGGGGCCTTCGCTCTGGAAACACCATATATTTT,CASSFRGLRSGNTIYF
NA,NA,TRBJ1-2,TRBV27,TGTGCCAGCAGTTTAGGAGGGTCAGGGGACTATGGCTACACCTTC,CASSLGGSGDYGYTF
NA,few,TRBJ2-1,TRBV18,TGTGCCAGCTCAGCACTAGGGCAGGGAGTCAATGAGCAGTTCTTC,CASSALGQGVNEQFF
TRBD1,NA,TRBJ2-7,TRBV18,TGTGCCAGCTCACCGAACCCCGGGACAGGAATTTACGAGCAGTACTTC,CASSPNPGTGIYEQYF
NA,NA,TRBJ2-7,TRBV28,TGTGCCAGCAGCTTCTCCTCCTACGAGCAGTACTTC,CASSFSSYEQYF
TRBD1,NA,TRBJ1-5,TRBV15,TGTGCCACCAGCATCGGACAGGCCGATAGCAATCAGCCCCAGCATTTT,CATSIGQADSNQPQHF
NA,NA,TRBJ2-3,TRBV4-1,TGCGCCAGCAGCCCCGGACAGTTCACAGATACGCAGTATTTT,CASSPGQFTDTQYF
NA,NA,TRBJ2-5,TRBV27,TGTGCCAGCAGTTTCCGCCGGCAAGAGACCCAGTACTTC,CASSFRRQETQYF
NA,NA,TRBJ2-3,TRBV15,TGTGCCACCAGCAGAGACGCTACTACAGATACGCAGTATTTT,CATSRDATTDTQYF
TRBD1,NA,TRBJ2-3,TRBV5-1,TGCGCCAGCAGCAGCGGACAGGGTGGCCCAGATACGCAGTATTTT,CASSSGQGGPDTQYF
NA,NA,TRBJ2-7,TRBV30,TGTGCCTGGAGGGGCAGGGGACTATACGAGCAGTACTTC,CAWRGRGLYEQYF
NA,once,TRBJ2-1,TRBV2,TGTGCCAGCAGGGACTGGGGCTTTGGGGAGACCTACAATGAGCAGTTCTTC,CASRDWGFGETYNEQFF
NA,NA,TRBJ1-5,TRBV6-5,TGTGCCAGCAGCCCCCAGGGGTTTCAGCCCCAGCATTTT,CASSPQGFQPQHF
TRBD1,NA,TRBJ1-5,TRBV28,TGTGCCAGCAGTTGGGGACAGGGTCGCAATCAGCCCCAGCATTTT,CASSWGQGRNQPQHF
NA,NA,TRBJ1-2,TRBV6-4,TGTGCCAGCACCACAGCTATCTATGGCTACACCTTC,CASTTAIYGYTF
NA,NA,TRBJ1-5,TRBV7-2,TGTGCCAGCAGCCTGGACATGACCAATCAGCCCCAGCATTTT,CASSLDMTNQPQHF
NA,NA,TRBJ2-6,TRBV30,TGTGCCTGGTCCAGGAGTCTCCTCTCTGGGGCCAACGTCCTGACTTTC,CAWSRSLLSGANVLTF
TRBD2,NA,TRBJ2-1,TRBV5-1,TGCGCCAGCAGCTCGACGGGACTAGCCTACAATGAGCAGTTCTTC,CASSSTGLAYNEQFF
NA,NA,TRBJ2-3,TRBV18,TGTGCCAGCTCACCTAGGGGCACAGATACGCAGTATTTT,CASSPRGTDTQYF
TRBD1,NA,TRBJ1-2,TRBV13,TGTGCCAGCAGCTTCGAACCGGGACAGGGGGAGTACACCTTC,CASSFEPGQGEYTF